The T cell receptor (beta chain) described here comes from a study of blood T cell repertoires in COVID-19. The ends lost 10 bases at V and 3 bases at J; junction bases unmatched: 5. The CDR3 is 12 residues long. Germline assignment: CDR1 ENHRY and CDR2 SYGVKD. This table comes from immunoSEQ multiplex PCR, and its TCRdb copy is limited to in-frame clones, with some not included. The sample lists approximately 300,000 clones, about 82% occurring once. The source material was peripheral blood. The receptor was derived from a woman aged 50 to 65 with active or convalescent COVID-19. The V call is TRBV10-3, the J call TRBJ2-7, with 8 bases lining up with TRBD1. The CDR3 region is CATGQGGYEQYF. CDR3 DNA sequence: TGTGCCACCGGACAGGGTGGCTACGAGCAGTACTTC.